The clone carrying this TCR beta chain was counted a few times. For the library, individual cDNA molecules each received unique molecular identifiers. From the RACE reads, TCRdb called clonotypes with MiXCR, one entry per CDR3 protein. The sample lists some 190,000 distinct CDR3 sequences; 20% to 25% were seen once. The data derive from a study of human T cells and chemical hapten exposure. The length of the CDR3 is 17 residues. CDR1 LNHDA and CDR2 SQIVND come from the germline V gene (reference sequence). V gave up 3 bases and J gave up 2 bases, with 14 bases separating them. Sample time point: patch test 1, 2 weeks after DPC sensitization. Treatment specified: therapeutic diphenylcyclopropenone sensitization with weekly scalp DPC. The total RNA was obtained from whole blood that was not fractionated.

This clonotype was obtained from a woman aged 45-65 years with alopecia areata. Some clones in this sample may be carry-over from other donors' samples. Sample: whole blood, taken in connection with sensitization to the hapten diphenylcyclopropenone (DPC). This chain joins TRBV19 and TRBJ2-6; D possibly corresponds to TRBD1 (5 bases). The CDR3: CASSMGRVGTGANVLTF. The CDR3 coding sequence is TGTGCCAGTAGTATGGGCAGGGTTGGGACTGGGGCCAACGTCCTGACTTTC.